The clone carrying this T cell receptor beta chain was seen just once. No antigen is known for it. The PCR ran on 60 Vbeta and 13 Jbeta primers. The protocol was immunoSEQ multiplex PCR, while the TCRdb copy is restricted to in-frame clones and leaves out a portion. The repertoire holds about 170,000 clones, approximately 79% seen once, with about 2.2% in the top ten. The V segment lost 4 bases and the J segment 7 bases; nucleotides outside the gene matches: 3. The germline V gene encodes CDR1 SGHVS and CDR2 FQNEAQ. The length of the CDR3 is 14 residues. This specimen belongs to a study of cytomegalovirus exposure and HLA in healthy donors. As for the study in general: A previous analysis identified 100 million or so unique TCR beta sequences derived from about 180 million T cells. Unique TCRs from HLA-typed donors, some 85 million of them, were held in an early data release. Overall study results and limits: It was taken for granted in presence/absence analyses that sequencing depth across donors was roughly uniform.

This receptor was taken from a male donor in good health and CMV-seronegative. Sequencing was done on a sample of PBMCs. V usage is TRBV7-8 and J usage is TRBJ1-6; 8 bases agree with TRBD1. Written as DNA, the CDR3 is TGTGCCAGCAGCTCGGGACAGGAGAATTCACCCCTCCACTTT. Its translation is CASSSGQENSPLHF.